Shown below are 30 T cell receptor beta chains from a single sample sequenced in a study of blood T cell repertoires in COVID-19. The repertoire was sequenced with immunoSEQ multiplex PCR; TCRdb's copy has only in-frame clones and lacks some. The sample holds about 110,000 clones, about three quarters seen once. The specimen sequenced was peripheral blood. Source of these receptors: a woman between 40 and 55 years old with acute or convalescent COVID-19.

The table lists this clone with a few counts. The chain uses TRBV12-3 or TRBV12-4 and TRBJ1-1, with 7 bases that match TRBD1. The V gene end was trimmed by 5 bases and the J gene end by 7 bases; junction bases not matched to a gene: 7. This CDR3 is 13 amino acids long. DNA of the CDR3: TGTGCCAGCAGTATACTGGACAGGTATGAAGCTTTCTTT. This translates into CASSILDRYEAFF.

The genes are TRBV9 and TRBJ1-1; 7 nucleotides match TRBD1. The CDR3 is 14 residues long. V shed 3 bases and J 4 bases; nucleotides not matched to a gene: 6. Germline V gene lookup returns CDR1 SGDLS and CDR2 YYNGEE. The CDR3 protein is CASSGPRDSTEAFF. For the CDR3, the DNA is TGTGCCAGCAGCGGACCCCGGGACAGCACTGAAGCTTTCTTT.

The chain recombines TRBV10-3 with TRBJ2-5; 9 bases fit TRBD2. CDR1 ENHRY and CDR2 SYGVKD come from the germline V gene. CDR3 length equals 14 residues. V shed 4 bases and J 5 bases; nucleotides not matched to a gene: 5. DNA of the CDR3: TGTGCCATCAGTGTCGGGACTAGCAGCGAGACCCAGTACTTC. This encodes CAISVGTSSETQYF.

CDR3: CASSPPERGGEGEQFF. DNA for the CDR3: TGTGCCAGCTCACCACCGGAGAGGGGGGGCGAGGGTGAGCAGTTCTTC. The rearrangement joins TRBV18 to TRBJ2-1; D might be TRBD2 (7 bases). Trimming shortened V by 0 bases and J by 9 bases, and 18 bases separated the two germline ends. Per the germline V gene, CDR1 is KGHSH and CDR2 is LQKENI. This CDR3 contains 16 residues.

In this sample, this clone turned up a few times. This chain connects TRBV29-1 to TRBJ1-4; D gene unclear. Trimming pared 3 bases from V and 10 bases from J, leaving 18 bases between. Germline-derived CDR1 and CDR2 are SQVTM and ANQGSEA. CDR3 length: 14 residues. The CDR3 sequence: CSVEIGTGVGKLFF. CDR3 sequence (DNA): TGCAGCGTTGAGATTGGTACCGGAGTAGGAAAACTGTTTTTT.

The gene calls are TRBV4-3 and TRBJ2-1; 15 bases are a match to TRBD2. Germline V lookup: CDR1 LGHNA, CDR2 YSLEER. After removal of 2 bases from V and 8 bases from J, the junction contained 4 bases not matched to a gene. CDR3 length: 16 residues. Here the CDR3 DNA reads TGCGCCAGCAGCCAACTCCGGACTAGCGGGGGGGATGAGCAGTTCTTC. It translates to CASSQLRTSGGDEQFF.

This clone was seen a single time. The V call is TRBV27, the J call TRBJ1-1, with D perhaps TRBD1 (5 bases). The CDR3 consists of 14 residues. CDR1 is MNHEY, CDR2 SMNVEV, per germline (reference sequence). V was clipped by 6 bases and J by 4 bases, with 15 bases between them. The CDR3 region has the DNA TGTGCCAGCAGCTCACAGACGGGGGGCACTGAAGCTTTCTTT. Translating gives CASSSQTGGTEAFF.

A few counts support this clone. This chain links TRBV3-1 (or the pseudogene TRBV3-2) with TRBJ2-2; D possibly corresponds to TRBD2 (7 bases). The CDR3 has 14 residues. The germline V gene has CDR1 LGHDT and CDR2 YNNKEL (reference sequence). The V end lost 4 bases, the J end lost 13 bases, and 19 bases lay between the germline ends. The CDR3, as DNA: TGTGCCAGCAGCCCCACGGGGGGCGGGGGCGCGCTGTTTTTT. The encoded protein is CASSPTGGGGALFF.

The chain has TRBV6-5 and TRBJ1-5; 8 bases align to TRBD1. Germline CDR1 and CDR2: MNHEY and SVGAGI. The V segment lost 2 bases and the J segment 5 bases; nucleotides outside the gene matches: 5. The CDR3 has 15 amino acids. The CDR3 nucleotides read TGTGCCAGCAGTTACCAACCGACAGGGGATCAGCCCCAGCATTTT. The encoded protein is CASSYQPTGDQPQHF.

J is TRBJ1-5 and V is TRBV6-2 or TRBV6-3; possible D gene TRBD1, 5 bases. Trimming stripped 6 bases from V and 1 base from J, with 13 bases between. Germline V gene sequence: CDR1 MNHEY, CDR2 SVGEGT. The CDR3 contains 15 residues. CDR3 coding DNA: TGTGCCAGCAGCAGGTTTCAGGGAAGCAATCAGCCCCAGCATTTT. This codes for CASSRFQGSNQPQHF.

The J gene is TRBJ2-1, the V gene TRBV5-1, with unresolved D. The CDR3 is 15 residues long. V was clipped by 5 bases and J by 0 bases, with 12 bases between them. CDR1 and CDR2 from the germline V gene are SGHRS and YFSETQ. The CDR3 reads CASRALGSSYNEQFF. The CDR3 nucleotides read TGCGCCAGCAGAGCCCTAGGAAGCTCCTACAATGAGCAGTTCTTC.

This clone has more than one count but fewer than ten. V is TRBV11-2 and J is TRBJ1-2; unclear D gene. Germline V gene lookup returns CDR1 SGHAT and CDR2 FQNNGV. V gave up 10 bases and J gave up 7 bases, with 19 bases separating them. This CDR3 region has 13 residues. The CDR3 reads CAIRSGSGGGYTF. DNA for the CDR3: TGTGCCATCCGGTCTGGGTCCGGCGGTGGCTACACCTTC.

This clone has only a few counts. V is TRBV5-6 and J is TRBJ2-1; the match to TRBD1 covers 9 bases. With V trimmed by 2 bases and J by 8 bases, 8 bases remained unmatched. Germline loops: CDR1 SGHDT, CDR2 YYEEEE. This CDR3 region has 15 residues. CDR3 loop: CASSFFGTGTYEQFF. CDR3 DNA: TGTGCCAGCAGCTTTTTTGGGACAGGGACGTATGAGCAGTTCTTC.

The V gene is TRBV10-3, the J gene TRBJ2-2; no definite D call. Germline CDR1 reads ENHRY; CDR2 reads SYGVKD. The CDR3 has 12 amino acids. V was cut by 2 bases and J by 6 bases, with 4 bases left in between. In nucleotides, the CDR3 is TGTGCCATCAGTGAGGTAGCCGGGGAGCTGTTTTTT. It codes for CAISEVAGELFF.

The CDR3 is CASSLPQLAGGHEQYF. CDR3 in DNA: TGTGCCAGCAGTTTACCCCAACTAGCGGGGGGCCACGAGCAGTACTTC. The chain employs TRBV28 and TRBJ2-7, with 12 positions matching TRBD2. The junction had 7 bases not matched to a gene; V was cut back by 2 bases and J by 5 bases. CDR1 and CDR2 (germline): MDHEN, SYDVKM. This CDR3 is 16 amino acids long.

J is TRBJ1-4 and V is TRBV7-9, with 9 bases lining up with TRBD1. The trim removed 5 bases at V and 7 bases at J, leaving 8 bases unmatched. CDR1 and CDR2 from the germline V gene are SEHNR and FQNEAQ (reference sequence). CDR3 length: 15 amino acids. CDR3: CASSNPTGGVEKLFF. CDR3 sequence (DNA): TGTGCCAGCAGCAACCCGACAGGGGGTGTTGAAAAACTGTTTTTT.

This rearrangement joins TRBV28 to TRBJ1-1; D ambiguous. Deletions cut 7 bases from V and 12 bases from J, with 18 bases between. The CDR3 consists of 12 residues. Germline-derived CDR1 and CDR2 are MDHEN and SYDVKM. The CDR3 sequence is CASNGRTRRTFF. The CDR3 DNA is TGTGCCAGCAATGGGCGTACCCGAAGGACTTTCTTT. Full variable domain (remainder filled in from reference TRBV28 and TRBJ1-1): DVKVTQSSRYLVKRTGEKVFLECVQDMDHENMFWYRQDPGLGLRLIYFSYDVKMKEKGDIPEGYSVSREKKERFSLILESASTNQTSMYLCASNGRTRRTFFGQGTRLTVV.

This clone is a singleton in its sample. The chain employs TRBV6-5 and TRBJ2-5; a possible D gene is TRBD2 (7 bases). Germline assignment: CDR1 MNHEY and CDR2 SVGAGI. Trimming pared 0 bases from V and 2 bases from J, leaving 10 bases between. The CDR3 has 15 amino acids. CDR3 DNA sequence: TGTGCCAGCAGTTACTCACGGGGGGCACAAGAGACCCAGTACTTC. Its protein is CASSYSRGAQETQYF.

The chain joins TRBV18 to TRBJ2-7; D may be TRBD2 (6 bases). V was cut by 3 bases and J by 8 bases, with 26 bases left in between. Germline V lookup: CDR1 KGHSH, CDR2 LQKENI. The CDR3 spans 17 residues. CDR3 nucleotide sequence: TGTGCCAGCTCACCCCCGTCGGCCCGGGACTCTCCTTGGAAGCAGTACTTC. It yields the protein CASSPPSARDSPWKQYF.

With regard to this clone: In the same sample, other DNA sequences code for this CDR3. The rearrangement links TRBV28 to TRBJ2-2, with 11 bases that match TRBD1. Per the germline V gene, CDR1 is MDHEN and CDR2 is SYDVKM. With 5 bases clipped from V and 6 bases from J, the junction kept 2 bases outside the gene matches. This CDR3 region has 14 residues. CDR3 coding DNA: TGTGCCAGCAGTCCGGGACAGGGGGCCGGGGAGCTGTTTTTT. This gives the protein CASSPGQGAGELFF.

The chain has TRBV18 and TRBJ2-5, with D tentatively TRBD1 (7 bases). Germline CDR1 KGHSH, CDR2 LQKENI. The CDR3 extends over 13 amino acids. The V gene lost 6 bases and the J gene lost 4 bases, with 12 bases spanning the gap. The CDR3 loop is CASSPGDRETQYF. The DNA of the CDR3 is TGTGCCAGCTCCCCGGGGGACAGAGAGACCCAGTACTTC. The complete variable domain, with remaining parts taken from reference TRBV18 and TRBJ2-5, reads NAGVMQNPRHLVRRRGQEARLRCSPMKGHSHVYWYRQLPEEGLKFMVYLQKENIIDESGMPKERFSAEFPKEGPSILRIQQVVRGDSAAYFCASSPGDRETQYFGPGTRLLVL.

DNA of the CDR3: TGTGCCAGCAGCCTCGGGACTAGCGGGGGTGAGACCCAGTACTTC. Its translation: CASSLGTSGGETQYF. The V gene is TRBV3-1 (or the pseudogene TRBV3-2), the J gene TRBJ2-5; 14 bases line up with TRBD2. This CDR3 spans 15 amino acids. Germline V lookup: CDR1 LGHDT, CDR2 YNNKEL (reference sequence). V shed 4 bases and J 5 bases; nucleotides not matched to a gene: 3.

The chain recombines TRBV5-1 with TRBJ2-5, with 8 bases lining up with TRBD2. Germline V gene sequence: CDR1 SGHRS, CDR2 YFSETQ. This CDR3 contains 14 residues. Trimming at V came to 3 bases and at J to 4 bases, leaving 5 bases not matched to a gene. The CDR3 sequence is CASSSPGLGETQYF. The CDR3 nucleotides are TGCGCCAGCAGCTCACCGGGACTAGGAGAGACCCAGTACTTC.

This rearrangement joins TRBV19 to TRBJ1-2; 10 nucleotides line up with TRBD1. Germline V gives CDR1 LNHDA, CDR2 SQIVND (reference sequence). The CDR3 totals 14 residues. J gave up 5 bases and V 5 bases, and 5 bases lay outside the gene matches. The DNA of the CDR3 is TGTGCCAGTAGTGTCGACAGGGGGCAATATGGCTACACCTTC. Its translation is CASSVDRGQYGYTF.

The CDR3 spells CASSKGLAGAGETQYF. As DNA, the CDR3 is TGTGCCAGCAGTAAGGGACTAGCGGGGGCCGGGGAGACCCAGTACTTC. This chain joins TRBV6-2 or TRBV6-3 and TRBJ2-5, with 14 bases matching TRBD2. The V and J ends lost 5 bases and 5 bases, in that order; junction bases with no gene match: 7. The germline gives CDR1 MNHEY, CDR2 SVGEGT. The CDR3 spans 16 residues.

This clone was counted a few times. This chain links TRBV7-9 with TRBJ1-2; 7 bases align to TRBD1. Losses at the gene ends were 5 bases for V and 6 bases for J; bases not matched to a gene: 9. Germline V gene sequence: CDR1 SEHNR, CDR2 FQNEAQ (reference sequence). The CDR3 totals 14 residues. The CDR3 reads CASSTGQNYNGYTF. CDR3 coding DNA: TGTGCCAGCAGCACGGGACAGAACTATAATGGCTACACCTTC.

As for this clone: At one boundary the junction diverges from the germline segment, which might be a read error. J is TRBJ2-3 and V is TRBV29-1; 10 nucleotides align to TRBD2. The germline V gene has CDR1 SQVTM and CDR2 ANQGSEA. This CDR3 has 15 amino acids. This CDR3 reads CSVEGTSASTDTQYF. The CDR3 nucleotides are TGCAGCGTCGAAGGGACTAGCGCGAGCACAGATACGCAGTATTTT.

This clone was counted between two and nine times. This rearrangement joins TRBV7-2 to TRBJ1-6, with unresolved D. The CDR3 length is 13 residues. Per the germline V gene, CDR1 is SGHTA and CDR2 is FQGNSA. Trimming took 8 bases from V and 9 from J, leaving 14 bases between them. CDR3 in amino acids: CASRGQDPSPLHF. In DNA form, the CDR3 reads TGTGCCAGCCGGGGTCAGGACCCTTCACCCCTCCACTTT.

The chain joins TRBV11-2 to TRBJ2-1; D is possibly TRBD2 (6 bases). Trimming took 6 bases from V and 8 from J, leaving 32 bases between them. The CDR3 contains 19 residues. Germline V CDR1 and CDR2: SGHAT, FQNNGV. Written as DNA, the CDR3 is TGTGCCAGCAGACGCCCGTTTGCGGGGCATTTGGCGAAACAGGATGAGCAGTTCTTC. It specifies CASRRPFAGHLAKQDEQFF.

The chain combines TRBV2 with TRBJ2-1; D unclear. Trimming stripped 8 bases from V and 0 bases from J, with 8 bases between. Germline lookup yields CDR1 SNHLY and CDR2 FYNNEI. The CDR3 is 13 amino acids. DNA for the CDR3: TGTGCCAGCCACTCTAGCTCCTACAATGAGCAGTTCTTC. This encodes CASHSSSYNEQFF.